This is a list of T cell receptor beta chains from one sample in a study of blood T cell repertoires in COVID-19. Clones were sequenced by immunoSEQ multiplex PCR, and TCRdb holds only the in-frame ones, with some missing. This table has around 250,000 clones, more than 75% appearing once. Sequencing was performed on peripheral blood. The source of these receptors is a woman older than 75 with COVID-19, enrolled during active disease. CDR3s include the opening cysteine and the closing phenylalanine or tryptophan. A D gene is named only where the DNA matches it firmly. Size is omitted from some rows. Given values are once, few, many or a class for expanded clones.

TGCGCCAGCAGCTTGTCTCAGGATGGCTACACCTTC,CASSLSQDGYTF,TRBJ1-2,TRBV5-1,-,-
TGTGCCAGCAGCTACAGGGGCCGTGGGACTGTGGATGAAAAACTGTTTTTT,CASSYRGRGTVDEKLFF,TRBJ1-4,TRBV7-2,TRBD1,-
TGTGCCAGCAGCTTAGCACAGGGACCCTTCGTGGATACGCAGTATTTT,CASSLAQGPFVDTQYF,TRBJ2-3,TRBV7-8,-,once
TGTGCCAGCGGGACCGGGACAGGGGACGGCTACACCTTC,CASGTGTGDGYTF,TRBJ1-2,TRBV6-1,TRBD1,-
TGTGCCAGCAGCAGAGACACAGCAGCCACCGGGGAGCTGTTTTTT,CASSRDTAATGELFF,TRBJ2-2,TRBV7-2,-,-
TGTGCCAGCAGCTTGGTTCGGGGGACCGGGGAGCTGTTTTTT,CASSLVRGTGELFF,TRBJ2-2,TRBV7-3,-,once
TGTGCCAGCAGCTTACGACGCTCCGGGACTAAGGGTTCACCCCTCCACTTT,CASSLRRSGTKGSPLHF,TRBJ1-6,TRBV7-2,-,few
TGTGCCAGCATTTTACAGACGAACACCGGGGAGCTGTTTTTT,CASILQTNTGELFF,TRBJ2-2,TRBV2,-,once
TGTGCCAGTAGAACGGGACAGCCGAATGAAAAACTGTTTTTT,CASRTGQPNEKLFF,TRBJ1-4,TRBV19,TRBD1,-
TGTGCCAGCAGCCAAGACAGTGGGCCCCGAGCAGATACGCAGTATTTT,CASSQDSGPRADTQYF,TRBJ2-3,TRBV14,-,-
TGTGCCAGCAGCTCGAGAAAGAGACAGTCCTACGAGCAGTACTTC,CASSSRKRQSYEQYF,TRBJ2-7,TRBV7-6,-,few
TGTGCCAGCAGCTTGGACCCAGGGGGAAACACCATATATTTT,CASSLDPGGNTIYF,TRBJ1-3,TRBV5-4,-,-
TGTGCCAGTAGTACAGCTTCTAGTCGACCCTACAATGAGCAGTTCTTC,CASSTASSRPYNEQFF,TRBJ2-1,TRBV19,-,-
TGTGCCTGGAGTGTCAAAGGGGGAGCAAACACCATATATTTT,CAWSVKGGANTIYF,TRBJ1-3,TRBV30,-,-
TGTGCCTGGAGTGTATTGCAGGGCCTAGACAAGCCCCAGCATTTT,CAWSVLQGLDKPQHF,TRBJ1-5,TRBV30,-,-
TGTGCCAGTAGTATCCGACAGGGTGGAGGGCCCCAGCATTTT,CASSIRQGGGPQHF,TRBJ1-5,TRBV19,TRBD1,-
TGTGCCAGCAGCTTTCGGGTAGCAGGGGGATTATATAATTCACCCCTCCACTTT,CASSFRVAGGLYNSPLHF,TRBJ1-6,TRBV5-4,TRBD1,-
TGTGCCAGCAGCTTCCCACAATCCCTGAACACTGAAGCTTTCTTT,CASSFPQSLNTEAFF,TRBJ1-1,TRBV7-9,-,-
TGCAGGACTTCAGTGGACACTGAAGCTTTCTTT,CRTSVDTEAFF,TRBJ1-1,TRBV20-1,-,once
TGTGCCAGCAGCCTCCTAGGCTCCACTAACTATGGCTACACCTTC,CASSLLGSTNYGYTF,TRBJ1-2,TRBV7-2,-,-
TGTGCCAGTAGTACTCTAGCGGGGGGGCCCACCGGGGAGCTGTTTTTT,CASSTLAGGPTGELFF,TRBJ2-2,TRBV19,TRBD2,-
TGTGCCAGCAGCCAAGATGCGGGACCCTACGAGCAGTACTTC,CASSQDAGPYEQYF,TRBJ2-7,TRBV3-1/TRBV3-2,-,-
TGTGCCAGCAGCTCCGGGACTCCGATAGGACTCTCTGGGGCCAACGTCCTGACTTTC,CASSSGTPIGLSGANVLTF,TRBJ2-6,TRBV7-3,-,-
TGTGCCAGCAGCTTGTTAGAAGTGGGGGCCGCCGGCTACACCTTC,CASSLLEVGAAGYTF,TRBJ1-2,TRBV5-5,-,-
TGTGCCAGCAGCCCACGGACAGGGAATTTCGAAAAACTGTTTTTT,CASSPRTGNFEKLFF,TRBJ1-4,TRBV3-1/TRBV3-2,TRBD1,-
TGTGCCAGCAGCTTAGGGCCTCTAGCGGGGGGACAGACAGATACGCAGTATTTT,CASSLGPLAGGQTDTQYF,TRBJ2-3,TRBV7-9,TRBD2,-
TGTGCCAGCAGCCTGGGGACTAGCGGCCTCCCATACTTC,CASSLGTSGLPYF,TRBJ2-5,TRBV3-1/TRBV3-2,TRBD2,-
TGTGCCAGCAGCTCCGGGTCCATGAACACTGAAGCTTTCTTT,CASSSGSMNTEAFF,TRBJ1-1,TRBV7-9,-,-
TGTGCCAGCAGCAGACTAGCGGGGGGGCGGAAGGCAGATACGCAGTATTTT,CASSRLAGGRKADTQYF,TRBJ2-3,TRBV7-9,TRBD2,-
TGTGCCAGCAGTATGGGGGGCACCGGGGAGCTGTTTTTT,CASSMGGTGELFF,TRBJ2-2,TRBV12-3/TRBV12-4,-,-
TGTGCCAGTACAGGGGAAGCTGGAAACACCATATATTTT,CASTGEAGNTIYF,TRBJ1-3,TRBV6-5,TRBD1,-
TGTGCCAGCAGCAACCCAGGGTGGTATCAGCCCCAGCATTTT,CASSNPGWYQPQHF,TRBJ1-5,TRBV21-1,-,-
TGTGCCAGCAGTCCCCAGGCGGGAACGCAGTATTTT,CASSPQAGTQYF,TRBJ2-3,TRBV6-2/TRBV6-3,-,-
TGCGCCAGCAGCTTGGGCGGCAACTATGGCTACACCTTC,CASSLGGNYGYTF,TRBJ1-2,TRBV5-1,-,-
TGCGCCAGCAGCTCAACAGGGTTAAGCAATCAGCCCCAGCATTTT,CASSSTGLSNQPQHF,TRBJ1-5,TRBV5-1,-,-
TGTGCCAGCAGTGACCTCGGGGGGCCGGGGGACACCGGGGAGCTGTTTTTT,CASSDLGGPGDTGELFF,TRBJ2-2,TRBV28,-,once
TGCGCCAGCAGCTTGGGGACAGATCAGCCCCAGCATTTT,CASSLGTDQPQHF,TRBJ1-5,TRBV5-1,-,-
TGTGCCAGCAGTGAGCAGGGCTCGAACACTGAAGCTTTCTTT,CASSEQGSNTEAFF,TRBJ1-1,TRBV2,-,-
TGTGCCTGGATGCAGGGGGCTGGTGACGGCTACACCTTC,CAWMQGAGDGYTF,TRBJ1-2,TRBV30,TRBD1,-
TGTGCCAGCAGCGCCGCCGACAGAGCCTACGAGCAGTACTTC,CASSAADRAYEQYF,TRBJ2-7,TRBV9,-,-
TGCGCCAGCAGCCTGCCGGGACAGGGCTCCGGCGAGCAGTACTTC,CASSLPGQGSGEQYF,TRBJ2-7,TRBV4-1,TRBD1,-
TGTGCCAGCAGCTTACATAGCGGGGGGGCCAGCACAGATACGCAGTATTTT,CASSLHSGGASTDTQYF,TRBJ2-3,TRBV11-2,TRBD2,-
TGTGCCAGCAGCTTAGTCGGAGGGGCCGGCGGGGAGCTGTTTTTT,CASSLVGGAGGELFF,TRBJ2-2,TRBV7-9,-,-
TGTGCCAGCAACCGCGGAGGGTTGAACACTGAAGCTTTCTTT,CASNRGGLNTEAFF,TRBJ1-1,TRBV2,-,-
TGTGCCAGCAGCATAAAGACAGGTGGGAGCACTGAAGCTTTCTTT,CASSIKTGGSTEAFF,TRBJ1-1,TRBV6-2/TRBV6-3,-,-
TGTGCCAGCAGTTTCCCAGGGTCAGGATCACCCCTCCACTTT,CASSFPGSGSPLHF,TRBJ1-6,TRBV27,-,-
TGTGCCAGCTCACTTGCCGGGACAGGGGTTAATTCACCCCTCCACTTT,CASSLAGTGVNSPLHF,TRBJ1-6,TRBV18,TRBD1,few
TGTGCCAGCGCGGCTTCCGCCTATAATTCACCCCTCCACTTT,CASAASAYNSPLHF,TRBJ1-6,TRBV28,-,-
TGTGCCATCAGTGAAACAGGAGCTGAAAAACTGTTTTTT,CAISETGAEKLFF,TRBJ1-4,TRBV10-3,-,-
TGTGCCAGCAGTCAGGAGGGCGGTAGCACAGATACGCAGTATTTT,CASSQEGGSTDTQYF,TRBJ2-3,TRBV11-2,-,-